Described below is a single T cell receptor beta chain sequence and its context. Its antigen remains unknown. The CDR3 is 15 residues long. Deletions cut 3 bases from V and 7 bases from J, with 16 bases between. The V gene's germline CDR1 is SNHLY and CDR2 FYNNEI. Using immunoSEQ multiplex PCR, the repertoire was profiled, and TCRdb retains in-frame clones only, with some absent. The sample has roughly 2 million clones, roughly 94% seen once; the top ten hold 0.9% to 1.4%. Terminally differentiated effector memory CD45RA+ cells were left out of the naive CD8 fraction, which was CD45RO-negative and positively selected for CCR7. The sample originates from a study of shared clonotypes between healthy human individuals. General study results and limits: The sole specimen, blood, was sampled, and tissue repertoires likely differ.

The sequencing sample was made of naive CD8+ T cells sorted from blood. The rearrangement uses TRBV2 and TRBJ2-1; D possibly corresponds to TRBD2 (6 bases). The sequence derives from a man younger than 30 in good health. The CDR3 sequence is CASSDGHGGVNEQFF. The CDR3 DNA follows: TGTGCCAGCAGTGACGGTCACGGGGGAGTTAATGAGCAGTTCTTC.